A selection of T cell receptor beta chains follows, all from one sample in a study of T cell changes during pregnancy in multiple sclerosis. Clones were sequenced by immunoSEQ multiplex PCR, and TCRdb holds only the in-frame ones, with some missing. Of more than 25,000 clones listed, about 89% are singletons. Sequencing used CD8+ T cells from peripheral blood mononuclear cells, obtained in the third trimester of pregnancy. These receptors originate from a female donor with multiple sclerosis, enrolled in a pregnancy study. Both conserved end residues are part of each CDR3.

CDR3aa: CASSSDLTGTDQPQHF; v_gene: TRBV28; j_gene: TRBJ1-5
CDR3aa: CASSSSSSGRIYNEQFF; v_gene: TRBV27; j_gene: TRBJ2-1
CDR3aa: CASSPTRPGSGELFF; v_gene: TRBV27; j_gene: TRBJ2-2
CDR3aa: CASSPTGGVYEQYF; v_gene: TRBV7-6; j_gene: TRBJ2-7
CDR3aa: CASSGGGGPAKNIQYF; v_gene: TRBV13; j_gene: TRBJ2-4
CDR3aa: CASSLDRAHTQYF; v_gene: TRBV5-1; j_gene: TRBJ2-3
CDR3aa: CASSSWDWGEAFF; v_gene: TRBV9; j_gene: TRBJ1-1
CDR3aa: CASSDPDRAYEQYF; v_gene: TRBV6-1; j_gene: TRBJ2-7
CDR3aa: CASSVYTGSYNEQFF; v_gene: TRBV9; j_gene: TRBJ2-1
CDR3aa: CASSETGTGEQYF; v_gene: TRBV9; j_gene: TRBJ2-7
CDR3aa: CASSIELPEVRQPQHF; v_gene: TRBV19; j_gene: TRBJ1-5
CDR3aa: CASSLAVAPSPYEQYF; v_gene: TRBV5-1; j_gene: TRBJ2-7
CDR3aa: CASSGWDRDHEQYF; v_gene: TRBV2; j_gene: TRBJ2-7
CDR3aa: CASSWVSTGWETQYF; v_gene: TRBV6-5; j_gene: TRBJ2-5
CDR3aa: CSVGLRDRGPNYGYTF; v_gene: TRBV29-1; j_gene: TRBJ1-2
CDR3aa: CSVADTGELFF; v_gene: TRBV29-1; j_gene: TRBJ2-2
CDR3aa: CASGLVQRREESYNEQFF; v_gene: TRBV12-5; j_gene: TRBJ2-1
CDR3aa: CASSARGNEKLFF; v_gene: TRBV6-4; j_gene: TRBJ1-4
CDR3aa: CASSVARVAGTYEQYF; v_gene: TRBV9; j_gene: TRBJ2-7
CDR3aa: CASSLAAFGTVKNIQYF; v_gene: TRBV11-3; j_gene: TRBJ2-4
CDR3aa: CASSQASLGTEAFF; v_gene: TRBV4-1; j_gene: TRBJ1-1
CDR3aa: CASGLVRGQGDTEAFF; v_gene: TRBV12-5; j_gene: TRBJ1-1
CDR3aa: CASSLQGANYEQYF; v_gene: TRBV27; j_gene: TRBJ2-7
CDR3aa: CASSLSSGGFREQFF; v_gene: TRBV4-1; j_gene: TRBJ2-1
CDR3aa: CASSTTSGAYEQYF; v_gene: TRBV6-6; j_gene: TRBJ2-7
CDR3aa: CASSLEAVYGYTF; v_gene: TRBV11-2; j_gene: TRBJ1-2
CDR3aa: CASSQIFTDTQYF; v_gene: TRBV5-6; j_gene: TRBJ2-3
CDR3aa: CASTDRTGETQYF; v_gene: TRBV27; j_gene: TRBJ2-5
CDR3aa: CASSLGGFSGANVLTF; v_gene: TRBV27; j_gene: TRBJ2-6
CDR3aa: CASSPEGRNYGYTF; v_gene: TRBV18; j_gene: TRBJ1-2
CDR3aa: CASSLGTGPTGELFF; v_gene: TRBV27; j_gene: TRBJ2-2
CDR3aa: CSASRNYGYTF; v_gene: TRBV20-1; j_gene: TRBJ1-2
CDR3aa: CASSATGQLHNEQFF; v_gene: TRBV9; j_gene: TRBJ2-1
CDR3aa: CASSFEGAGELFF; v_gene: TRBV7-9; j_gene: TRBJ2-2
CDR3aa: CASGIRSGGVYTGELFF; v_gene: TRBV9; j_gene: TRBJ2-2
CDR3aa: CASSVVMDNYYGYTF; v_gene: TRBV19; j_gene: TRBJ1-2
CDR3aa: CASSSTGGPGYEQFF; v_gene: TRBV19; j_gene: TRBJ2-1
CDR3aa: CAIKHRGEAFF; v_gene: TRBV11-1; j_gene: TRBJ1-1
CDR3aa: CASSFNARGLNTEAFF; v_gene: TRBV27; j_gene: TRBJ1-1
CDR3aa: CACHHPRYPYEQYF; v_gene: TRBV30; j_gene: TRBJ2-7
CDR3aa: CASGTSGKGQYF; v_gene: TRBV13; j_gene: TRBJ2-7
CDR3aa: CSVDSPSGVYNEQFF; v_gene: TRBV29-1; j_gene: TRBJ2-1